What follows are 9 T cell receptor beta chains derived from one specimen sequenced in a study of OX40 agonist ivuxolimab in advanced cancers. Here immunoSEQ multiplex PCR was the method, and the copy in TCRdb shows in-frame clones only, minus some. Of under 25,000 clones in the sample, about 82% are singletons; the top ten hold roughly 25%. The specimen comprised CD4+ or CD8+ T cells sorted from blood, sampled in a trial of the OX40 agonist ivuxolimab. The receptors here all came from an adult with an advanced solid tumor such as melanoma, head and neck, liver or kidney cancer.

The rearrangement joins TRBV28 to TRBJ2-5; D is ambiguous. The germline gives CDR1 MDHEN, CDR2 SYDVKM. With 5 bases removed from V and 5 bases from J, the gap between germline ends came to 6 bases. The CDR3 totals 11 residues. The CDR3 DNA is TGTGCCAGCAGTGTCTCGGAGACCCAGTACTTC. Its translation: CASSVSETQYF.

The chain links TRBV5-6 to TRBJ2-1; the D gene is possibly TRBD1 (6 bases). With 4 bases removed from V and 8 bases from J, the gap between germline ends came to 16 bases. This CDR3 is built from 14 residues. Germline values: CDR1 SGHDT, CDR2 YYEEEE. The CDR3 DNA sequence: TGTGCCAGCAGCGAACCCGGACAGTCCGATGAGCAGTTCTTC. Translating gives CASSEPGQSDEQFF. Full variable domain (missing parts from reference TRBV5-6 and TRBJ2-1): DAGVTQSPTHLIKTRGQQVTLRCSPKSGHDTVSWYQQALGQGPQFIFQYYEEEERQRGNFPDRFSGHQFPNYSSELNVNALLLGDSALYLCASSEPGQSDEQFFGPGTRLTVL.

This clone has just one count. The chain uses TRBV28 and TRBJ2-3; D is tentatively TRBD1 or TRBD2 (6 bases each). Germline-derived CDR1 and CDR2 are MDHEN and SYDVKM. Deletions cut 5 bases from V and 7 bases from J, with 19 bases between. This CDR3 is 15 amino acids long. CDR3: CASSGGETGAHTQYF. The CDR3 DNA sequence: TGTGCCAGCAGTGGCGGCGAGACGGGGGCCCATACGCAGTATTTT.

In its sample, this clone was seen a few times. V and J are TRBV18 and TRBJ2-4; 9 positions match TRBD1. Per the germline V gene, CDR1 is KGHSH and CDR2 is LQKENI. With 6 bases clipped from V and 5 bases from J, the junction kept 5 bases outside the gene matches. This CDR3 region has 14 residues. CDR3 nucleotides: TGTGCCAGCTCGCGGACAGGGGAGCAAAACATTCAGTACTTC. Its translation is CASSRTGEQNIQYF.

This clone was recorded once. The chain joins TRBV7-9 to TRBJ1-2; 7 nucleotides line up with TRBD1. Germline V gives CDR1 SEHNR, CDR2 FQNEAQ (reference sequence). This CDR3 has 18 amino acids. The V segment lost 5 bases and the J segment 0 bases; nucleotides outside the gene matches: 15. This CDR3 reads CASSPPGPLQGTNYGYTF. Here the CDR3 DNA reads TGTGCCAGCAGCCCCCCGGGCCCCCTACAGGGGACTAACTATGGCTACACCTTC.

V gene TRBV27 combines with J gene TRBJ1-1, with D perhaps TRBD1 (5 bases). Deletions cut 7 bases from V and 1 base from J, with 10 bases between. The CDR3 consists of 13 residues. Germline V gene data show CDR1 as MNHEY and CDR2 as SMNVEV (reference sequence). CDR3 amino acids: CASTTGGNTEAFF. DNA of the CDR3: TGTGCCAGCACTACCGGGGGGAACACTGAAGCTTTCTTT.

The rearrangement uses TRBV19 and TRBJ2-2; 10 nucleotides align to TRBD1. Per the germline V gene, CDR1 is LNHDA and CDR2 is SQIVND (reference sequence). The length of the CDR3 is 14 residues. V lost 5 bases and J lost 6; bases outside the gene matches: 3. Here the CDR3 reads CASSPGQGSGELFF. CDR3 nucleotide sequence: TGTGCCAGTAGTCCGGGACAGGGGTCCGGGGAGCTGTTTTTT.

This sequence joins TRBV11-2 and TRBJ2-7; 13 bases align to TRBD2. This CDR3 is built from 15 residues. V shed 1 base, J shed 6 bases, and the junction held 3 bases outside the gene matches. Per the germline V gene, CDR1 is SGHAT and CDR2 is FQNNGV. The CDR3 loop reads CASSLVTSGRAEQYF. CDR3 DNA: TGTGCCAGCAGCTTAGTAACTAGCGGGAGGGCCGAGCAGTACTTC.

DNA of the CDR3: TGTGCCAGCAGCGCCAGCAGGGCAGATACGCAGTATTTT. Translated, it gives CASSASRADTQYF. J is TRBJ2-3 and V is TRBV27, with a possible D match to TRBD1 (5 bases). CDR3 length: 13 residues. V was cut by 6 bases and J by 4 bases, with 11 bases left in between. The germline gives CDR1 MNHEY, CDR2 SMNVEV (reference sequence).